The rows below give T cell receptor beta chains drawn from one sample of a study of a mutant IDH1 vaccine in newly diagnosed glioma. The assay was immunoSEQ multiplex PCR, and TCRdb's table has in-frame clones only and misses some. The profile shows 52,000 or so clones, about 81% of them singletons. These receptors have no identified antigens. The sample was PBMCs, taken from a glioma patient whose treatment included an IDH1 peptide vaccine. The source is a woman between 35 and 50 years old with glioma. Some clones in this sample may be carry-over from other donors' samples. Each CDR3 is given with its conserved first and last residue. Part of the rows lack a size; the others show once, few, many or a class for expanded clones.

abundance | j_gene | v_gene | CDR3aa
. | TRBJ1-3 | TRBV5-4 | CASSLVQAPRNTIYF
. | TRBJ1-2 | TRBV2 | CASYQSYGYTF
few | TRBJ2-5 | TRBV30 | CAWSSGTSGGASETQYF
once | TRBJ2-7 | TRBV5-5 | CASSYGGISYEQYF
once | TRBJ1-3 | TRBV10-3 | CAISESTGIRNTIYF
. | TRBJ1-6 | TRBV4-2 | CASSQGGASGNVPLHF
few | TRBJ1-3 | TRBV6-1 | CASSERRSKGNTIYF
few | TRBJ1-1 | TRBV29-1 | CSGLSGFGTEAFF
. | TRBJ2-5 | TRBV7-2 | CASSLAGPRKETQYF
few | TRBJ1-6 | TRBV6-5 | CASNFGPRGNSPLHF
. | TRBJ2-7 | TRBV5-1 | CASSFRDGQSEQYF
. | TRBJ2-7 | TRBV6-1 | CASSAGTSGGVEQYF
. | TRBJ1-2 | TRBV5-1 | CASSLEGRNRDGYTF
. | TRBJ1-5 | TRBV5-1 | CASSTTGDNQPQHF
. | TRBJ1-4 | TRBV18 | CASSPLAPENNEKLFF
. | TRBJ2-3 | TRBV11-2 | CASSLGGGGPTDTQYF
few | TRBJ2-7 | TRBV7-9 | CASSEGQAPPYEQYF
. | TRBJ1-2 | TRBV7-9 | CASSSLGYGYTF
. | TRBJ1-6 | TRBV18 | CASSPGTGPTSPLHF
. | TRBJ1-1 | TRBV7-9 | CASSLAGGQTEAFF
. | TRBJ1-1 | TRBV7-8 | CASSLVNTEAFF
. | TRBJ1-5 | TRBV11-2 | CASSLGQAVNQPQHF
. | TRBJ2-1 | TRBV14 | CASSHIPHAGYNEQFF
once | TRBJ2-5 | TRBV10-3 | CAIRNSGHYQETQYF
. | TRBJ2-6 | TRBV9 | CASSVEGRSSGANVLTF
few | TRBJ1-2 | TRBV7-2 | CASSLGSGVYGYTF
. | TRBJ2-5 | TRBV7-8 | CASSSPPLRHLQETQYF
. | TRBJ1-3 | TRBV5-1 | CASSLRSSSGNTIYF
. | TRBJ1-3 | TRBV2 | CASSPGQGNGNTIYF
. | TRBJ1-2 | TRBV9 | CASSAGTGAGSYGYTF
. | TRBJ1-5 | TRBV29-1 | CSVGENSNQPQHF
few | TRBJ1-2 | TRBV5-1 | CASSLDRVSNYGYTF
once | TRBJ2-7 | TRBV6-5 | CASSYEERGANEQYF